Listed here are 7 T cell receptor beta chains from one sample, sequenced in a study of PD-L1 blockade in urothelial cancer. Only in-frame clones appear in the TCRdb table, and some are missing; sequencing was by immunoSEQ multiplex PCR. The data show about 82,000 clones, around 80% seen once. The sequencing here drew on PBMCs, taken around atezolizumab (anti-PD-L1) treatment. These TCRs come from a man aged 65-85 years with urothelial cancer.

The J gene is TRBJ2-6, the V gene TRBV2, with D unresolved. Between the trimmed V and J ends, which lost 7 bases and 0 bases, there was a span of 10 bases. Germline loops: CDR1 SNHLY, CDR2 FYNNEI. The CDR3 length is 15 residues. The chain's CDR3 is CASNSETSGANVLTF. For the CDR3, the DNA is TGTGCCAGCAACTCGGAGACCTCTGGGGCCAACGTCCTGACTTTC.

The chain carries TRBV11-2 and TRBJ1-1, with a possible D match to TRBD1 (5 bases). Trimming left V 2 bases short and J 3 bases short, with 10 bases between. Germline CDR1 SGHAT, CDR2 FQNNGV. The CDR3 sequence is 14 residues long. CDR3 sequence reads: CASSLSGHDTEAFF. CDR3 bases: TGTGCCAGCAGCTTATCAGGGCACGACACTGAAGCTTTCTTT.

CDR3 sequence: CAWSVPGRLGYGYTF. Here the CDR3 DNA reads TGTGCCTGGAGTGTACCAGGGAGGCTTGGCTATGGCTACACCTTC. V usage is TRBV30 and J usage is TRBJ1-2; perhaps TRBD1 as D (5 bases). This CDR3 has 15 residues. The V gene's germline CDR1 is GTSNPN and CDR2 SVGIG (reference sequence). The V gene lost 0 bases and the J gene lost 4 bases, with 15 bases spanning the gap. The whole variable domain, filled in from reference TRBV30 and TRBJ1-2, reads SQTIHQWPATLVQPVGSPLSLECTVEGTSNPNLYWYRQAAGRGLQLLFYSVGIGQISSEVPQNLSASRPQDRQFILSSKKLLLSDSGFYLCAWSVPGRLGYGYTFGSGTRLTVV.

CDR3: CASSFGEERAFF. CDR3 nucleotide sequence: TGTGCCAGCAGCTTTGGGGAGGAGAGGGCTTTCTTT. The V call is TRBV5-6, the J call TRBJ1-1; D is uncertain. Trimming took 2 bases from V and 11 from J, leaving 13 bases between them. The CDR3 length is 12 residues. From germline, CDR1 is SGHDT and CDR2 YYEEEE.

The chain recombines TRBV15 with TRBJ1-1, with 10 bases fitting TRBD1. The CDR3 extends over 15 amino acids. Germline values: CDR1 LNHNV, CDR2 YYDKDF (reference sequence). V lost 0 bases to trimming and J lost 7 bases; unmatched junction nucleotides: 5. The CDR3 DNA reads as TGTGCCACCAGCAGAGATTTCGGGACAGGGGTTGAAGCTTTCTTT. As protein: CATSRDFGTGVEAFF.

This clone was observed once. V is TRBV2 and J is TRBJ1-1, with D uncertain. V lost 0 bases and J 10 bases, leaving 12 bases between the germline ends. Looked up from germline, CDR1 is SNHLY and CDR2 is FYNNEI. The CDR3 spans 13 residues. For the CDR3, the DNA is TGTGCCAGCAGTGAAGCGTCGAGGGTTTTAGCTTTCTTT. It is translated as CASSEASRVLAFF.

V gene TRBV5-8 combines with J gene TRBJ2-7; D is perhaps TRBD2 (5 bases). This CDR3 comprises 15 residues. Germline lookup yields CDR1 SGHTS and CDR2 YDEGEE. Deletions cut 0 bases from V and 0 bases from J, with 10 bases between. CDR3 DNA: TGTGCCAGCAGCTTGGAGGCGGGCCTCTCCTACGAGCAGTACTTC. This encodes CASSLEAGLSYEQYF.